These 2 T cell receptor beta chains were all obtained from the same sample, sequenced in a study of identical twins. TCRdb ran MiXCR on the 5' RACE reads and lists one entry per CDR3 protein. The sample includes roughly 770,000 distinct CDR3 sequences, around a sixth of them seen just once. These data were likewise used in another study, on T cells expressing NK-cell markers.

The sequenced sample was PBMCs. These receptors came from a woman aged 18-30 years in good health.

This clonotype appeared many times. V and J are TRBV12-3 or TRBV12-4 and TRBJ2-5; 8 positions agree with TRBD1. V dropped 5 bases and J dropped 5; count of bases not matched to a gene: 10. The length of the CDR3 is 15 residues. DNA for the CDR3: TGTGCCAGCAGTCACGGACAGGGTCAAATGGAGACCCAGTACTTC. Its translation: CASSHGQGQMETQYF.

This chain links TRBV19 with TRBJ2-1; unclear D gene. CDR1 LNHDA and CDR2 SQIVND come from the germline V gene (reference sequence). This CDR3 has 16 residues. Between the trimmed V and J ends, which lost 5 bases and 2 bases, there was a span of 16 bases. CDR3 region: CASSSRSSWAYNEQFF. The CDR3 bases are TGTGCCAGTAGTTCCAGGTCCTCCTGGGCCTACAATGAGCAGTTCTTC.